The 28 T cell receptor beta chains below come from one sample, sequenced in a study of Tregs in tolerant kidney transplant recipients. The nonmyeloablative bone marrow transplants came from related graft donors, with transient mixed chimerism. Some clones are missing from TCRdb's copy, which holds only in-frame ones; the method was immunoSEQ multiplex PCR. The sample data list about 23,000 clones. The material sequenced was CD4+ T cells from blood (PBMCs), taken 6 months after the transplant. These receptors all come from a human patient who received a combined kidney and bone marrow transplant. Some T cells may originate from the graft donor.

In the case of this clone: The read ends 3 residues before the CDR3 terminus; that terminus is restored from the germline J gene. V usage is TRBV7-2 and J usage is TRBJ2-3, with a weak D call TRBD1 (5 bases). Germline values: CDR1 SGHTA, CDR2 FQGNSA. The length of the CDR3 is 14 residues. V was cut by 6 bases and J by 4 bases, with 14 bases left in between. The CDR3 loop is CASRGRDKADTQYF. Incomplete CDR3 DNA: TGTGCCAGCAGGGGCAGGGATAAAGCAGATACG.

Regarding this clone: From the germline J gene comes the end of the CDR3, since the read stops 3 residues before it. The chain uses TRBV20-1 and TRBJ2-3; a weak D match, TRBD2 (7 bases). The CDR3 covers 16 residues. V was cut by 0 bases and J by 0 bases, with 13 bases left in between. Germline V gene sequence: CDR1 DFQATT, CDR2 SNEGSKA (reference sequence). CDR3 DNA (partial): TGCAGTGCTAGAGACCCCGCGGGGGCTAGCACAGATACG. Translation gives CSARDPAGASTDT. In full, the CDR3 reads CSARDPAGASTDTQYF.

A note on this clone: The read halts 3 residues ahead of the CDR3 end, with the missing end drawn from the germline J gene. The rearrangement joins TRBV3-1 (or the pseudogene TRBV3-2) to TRBJ2-5; TRBD2 matches 8 bases. This CDR3 contains 15 residues. Germline V lookup: CDR1 LGHDT, CDR2 YNNKEL (reference sequence). The CDR3 DNA, read in part, is TGTGCCAGCAGCCAAGAGGGTAGCGGGGAGAAAACC. As protein: CASSQEGSGEKT. The full CDR3 protein is CASSQEGSGEKTQYF.

On this clone: The read halts 3 residues ahead of the CDR3 end, with the missing end drawn from the germline J gene. The rearrangement joins TRBV20-1 to TRBJ1-1, with a tentative D call TRBD1 (5 bases). The CDR3 length is 10 residues. CDR1 DFQATT and CDR2 SNEGSKA come from the germline V gene (reference sequence). V was cut by 6 bases and J by 7 bases, with 9 bases left in between. Here the CDR3 reads CSARGGEAFF. The DNA read from the CDR3 is TGCAGTGCCCGGGGGGGTGAA.

Details on this clone: The read ends 3 residues shy of where the CDR3 ends; the end is completed using the germline J gene. The rearrangement uses TRBV19 and TRBJ1-5; TRBD1 aligns across 10 bases. V lost 7 bases, J lost 3 bases, and 9 bases stayed unmatched. CDR3 length equals 16 residues. The germline gives CDR1 LNHDA, CDR2 SQIVND (reference sequence). The CDR3 bases that were read are TGTGCCAGTAAAAAAGGGGGACAGGGGACCAATCAGCCC. Protein: CASKKGGQGTNQP. The entire CDR3 protein is CASKKGGQGTNQPQHF.

To note about this clone: The read gets to within 3 residues of the CDR3 end, and the germline J gene fills in the rest. V and J are TRBV18 and TRBJ2-7; 9 nucleotides line up with TRBD1. The germline gives CDR1 KGHSH, CDR2 LQKENI. This CDR3 is built from 14 residues. Trimming cost V 4 bases and J 4 bases; bases outside gene matches: 5. CDR3 DNA, as far as it was read: TGTGCCAGCTCACGACGGACAGGGGAATACGAG. Protein sequence: CASSRRTGEYE. The complete CDR3 reads CASSRRTGEYEQYF.

Notes on this clone: Sequencing ends 3 residues short of the CDR3 end; the germline J gene provides the rest. The J gene is TRBJ1-3, the V gene TRBV18; a possible D gene is TRBD1 (5 bases). The length of the CDR3 is 17 residues. V was shortened by 1 base and J by 0 bases, with 13 bases between the two germline ends. Germline values: CDR1 KGHSH, CDR2 LQKENI. Here the CDR3 reads CASSPLHRTSSGNTIYF. The sequenced part of the CDR3 DNA is TGTGCCAGCTCACCACTTCACAGGACTAGCTCTGGAAACACC.

In regard to this clone: The read stops 3 residues short of the end of the CDR3; the missing end is completed from the germline J gene. V gene TRBV7-2 combines with J gene TRBJ1-3; D is undetermined. Germline V gene data show CDR1 as SGHTA and CDR2 as FQGNSA. The length of the CDR3 is 12 residues. Trimming took 4 bases from V and 2 from J, leaving 3 bases between them. The CDR3 is CASSSAGNTIYF. CDR3 DNA (partial): TGTGCCAGCAGCTCCGCTGGAAACACC.

As for this clone: The missing CDR3 end, 3 residues past where the read stops, is filled in from the germline J gene. This chain uses TRBV20-1 with TRBJ2-5; no definite D call. The germline CDR1 and CDR2 sequences are DFQATT and SNEGSKA (reference sequence). The CDR3 totals 15 residues. V was cut by 2 bases and J by 3 bases, with 16 bases left in between. The CDR3 DNA, read in part, is TGCAGTGCTAGACTACTGTTCCTTCGCGAAGAGACC. Encoded protein: CSARLLFLREET. The full CDR3 is CSARLLFLREETQYF.

A word on this clone: The read comes to an end 3 residues before the CDR3 does, leaving the germline J gene to fill in the end. The chain is built from TRBV2 and TRBJ2-2; unclear D gene. V lost 4 bases to trimming and J lost 4 bases, with 13 bases between them. The length of the CDR3 is 15 residues. CDR1 and CDR2 (germline): SNHLY, FYNNEI. Incomplete CDR3 DNA: TGTGCCAGCAGTGCGGTAGGGCAAGGCACCGGGGAG. This codes for CASSAVGQGTGE. The whole CDR3 sequence is CASSAVGQGTGELFF.

In regard to this clone: The read falls 3 residues short of the CDR3 end, and the missing part is taken from the germline J gene. The V gene is TRBV10-3, the J gene TRBJ2-3; 9 nucleotides agree with TRBD2. V shed 2 bases, J shed 2 bases, and the junction held 2 bases outside the gene matches. The germline V gene encodes CDR1 ENHRY and CDR2 SYGVKD. The CDR3 spans 15 residues. The CDR3 reads CAISELAGSTDTQYF. The CDR3 DNA, read in part, is TGTGCCATCAGTGAGCTAGCGGGGTCCACAGATACG.

Comments on this clone: The CDR3 goes on 3 residues after the read ends, and that part is filled in from the germline J gene. The chain employs TRBV2 and TRBJ2-7; D is possibly TRBD2 (5 bases). V shed 5 bases and J shed 3 bases, with 11 bases lying between them. The V gene's germline CDR1 is SNHLY and CDR2 FYNNEI. The CDR3 is 13 residues long. The covered CDR3 bases are TGTGCCAGCAGTAAGAGGGTAGGCTACGAG. Translating it yields CASSKRVGYE. The CDR3 as a whole reads CASSKRVGYEQYF.

On this clone itself: Read data end 3 residues before the CDR3 end; the end is taken from the germline J gene. The chain links TRBV2 to TRBJ1-1; D possibly corresponds to TRBD1 (5 bases). The length of the CDR3 is 13 residues. Germline CDR1 reads SNHLY; CDR2 reads FYNNEI. V gave up 1 base and J gave up 3 bases, with 6 bases separating them. CDR3 residues: CASSEGRDTEAFF. CDR3 bases read: TGTGCCAGCAGTGAAGGCAGGGACACTGAA. Full variable domain (missing parts from reference TRBV2 and TRBJ1-1): EPEVTQTPSHQVTQMGQEVILRCVPISNHLYFYWYRQILGQKVEFLVSFYNNEISEKSEIFDDQFSVERPDGSNFTLKIRSTKLEDSAMYFCASSEGRDTEAFFGQGTRLTVV.

The CDR3 loop reads CSARGLAGVKAYNEQFF. The DNA read from the CDR3 is TGCAGTGCTAGGGGACTAGCGGGAGTAAAGGCCTACAATGAG. The chain couples TRBV20-1 to TRBJ2-1; TRBD2 matches at 14 bases. From the germline J gene comes the end of the CDR3, since the read stops 3 residues before it. V shed 3 bases and J 2 bases; nucleotides not matched to a gene: 6. The CDR3 covers 17 residues. Germline CDR1 is DFQATT and CDR2 is SNEGSKA (reference sequence).

Notes on this clone: The CDR3 goes on 3 residues after the read ends, and that part is filled in from the germline J gene. This chain uses TRBV20-1 with TRBJ2-7; D remains ambiguous. The germline V gene encodes CDR1 DFQATT and CDR2 SNEGSKA (reference sequence). V was pared by 6 bases and J by 1 base, with 7 bases between. The CDR3 length is 11 residues. The part of the CDR3 DNA that was read is TGCAGTGCCCTTCTATCCTACGAG. Residues: CSALLSYE. The entire CDR3 protein is CSALLSYEQYF.

This CDR3 reads CSVKRGQGTGYNEQFF. The part of the CDR3 DNA that was read is TGCAGCGTAAAAAGGGGACAGGGGACTGGATACAATGAG. This chain joins TRBV29-1 and TRBJ2-1; TRBD1 agrees at 10 bases. The read falls 3 residues short of the CDR3 end, and the missing part is taken from the germline J gene. Germline CDR1 reads SQVTM; CDR2 reads ANQGSEA. Losses at the gene ends were 6 bases for V and 4 bases for J; bases not matched to a gene: 12. The CDR3 has 16 amino acids.

Remarks on this clone: From the germline J gene comes the end of the CDR3, since the read stops 3 residues before it. The rearrangement uses TRBV6-2 or TRBV6-3 and TRBJ1-4; D is uncertain. The CDR3 loop spans 12 amino acids. CDR1 is MNHEY, CDR2 SVGEGT, per germline. Trimming pared 6 bases from V and 7 bases from J, leaving 9 bases between. The CDR3 spells CASSRRAEKLFF. The sequenced CDR3 bases are TGTGCCAGCAGCAGGAGGGCTGAAAAA.

As regards this clone: The DNA ends 3 residues before the CDR3 does, and the rest of the CDR3 is filled in from the germline J gene. This chain links TRBV19 with TRBJ2-6, with 7 bases identical to TRBD2. Trimming removed 3 bases from V and 0 bases from J; junction bases left unmatched: 5. The CDR3 runs to 17 residues. Germline CDR1 reads LNHDA; CDR2 reads SQIVND (reference sequence). CDR3 residues: CASSIREGSSGANVLTF. CDR3 DNA, as far as it was read: TGTGCCAGTAGTATCAGGGAGGGGAGCTCTGGGGCCAACGTC.

For this clone: The read terminates 3 residues before the CDR3 end, so the remaining end is supplied by the germline J gene. The rearrangement links TRBV7-2 to TRBJ2-7, with 9 bases lining up with TRBD1. V lost 5 bases, J lost 2 bases, and 7 bases stayed unmatched. Germline V gene data show CDR1 as SGHTA and CDR2 as FQGNSA. CDR3 size: 15 residues. CDR3 bases read: TGTGCCAGCAGCATCACCGGGACAGGGCCCTACGAG. Translated, it gives CASSITGTGPYE. From start to end, the CDR3 is CASSITGTGPYEQYF.

As to this clone: The read halts 3 residues ahead of the CDR3 end, with the missing end drawn from the germline J gene. This chain connects TRBV7-8 to TRBJ2-3; weak D call: TRBD1 (5 bases). V was trimmed by 1 base and J by 6 bases, leaving 14 bases between them. The CDR3 loop spans 15 amino acids. The germline CDR1 and CDR2 sequences are SGHVS and FQNEAQ. The sequenced part of the CDR3 DNA is TGTGCCAGCAGCTTAGTGCACTACCCAGGGGATACG. Translation gives CASSLVHYPGDT. The full CDR3 is CASSLVHYPGDTQYF.

As to this clone: With the read ending 3 residues before the CDR3 end, the germline J gene is used to fill in that end. The V call is TRBV7-9, the J call TRBJ2-1; 12 nucleotides match TRBD1. This CDR3 has 14 residues. Germline V gene data show CDR1 as SEHNR and CDR2 as FQNEAQ (reference sequence). With 8 bases clipped from V and 6 bases from J, the junction kept 5 bases outside the gene matches. The CDR3 loop is CASVGDRGRNEQFF. CDR3 DNA, as far as it was read: TGTGCCAGCGTGGGGGACAGGGGGCGCAATGAG.

Notes on this clone: Read data end 3 residues before the CDR3 end; the end is taken from the germline J gene. This chain links TRBV30 with TRBJ1-2; a weak D match, TRBD1 (5 bases). This CDR3 is 12 amino acids long. The V end lost 1 base, the J end lost 2 bases, and 5 bases lay between the germline ends. Germline CDR1 and CDR2: GTSNPN and SVGIG (reference sequence). CDR3 loop: CAWSGQNYGYTF. The DNA read from the CDR3 is TGTGCCTGGAGTGGACAGAACTATGGC.

This clone ranks as medium-sized in terms of frequency. The CDR3 end falls 3 residues outside the read, so it is completed with the germline J gene. V usage is TRBV20-1 and J usage is TRBJ1-2; 9 nucleotides agree with TRBD1. Germline V gene sequence: CDR1 DFQATT, CDR2 SNEGSKA (reference sequence). Germline trimming cut 6 bases from V and 5 bases from J; bases unmatched to any gene: 7. The CDR3 covers 13 residues. Partial CDR3 DNA: TGCAGTGCCCCGGGACAGGGAAAGTATGGC. As protein: CSAPGQGKYG. The entire CDR3 is CSAPGQGKYGYTF.

With respect to this clone: One end of the junction is discordant with germline, which a read error may explain. The read ends 3 residues before the CDR3 terminus; that terminus is restored from the germline J gene. At the DNA level, this CDR3 is encoded by other sequences in the same sample as well. The gene calls are TRBV7-6 and TRBJ2-3; TRBD2 matches at 11 bases. Germline V gene sequence: CDR1 SGHVS, CDR2 FNYEAQ. The CDR3 length is 16 residues. CDR3 bases read: TGTGCCAGCAGTTTAGGGTTTACTAGCGGGGGAGATACG. Amino acid sequence: CASSLGFTSGGDT. The CDR3 as a whole reads CASSLGFTSGGDTQYF.

As concerns this clone: The DNA ends 3 residues before the CDR3 does, and the rest of the CDR3 is filled in from the germline J gene. V is TRBV20-1 and J is TRBJ2-1; tentatively, D is TRBD2 (5 bases). Germline V gives CDR1 DFQATT, CDR2 SNEGSKA (reference sequence). Trimming removed 0 bases from V and 3 bases from J, with 15 bases in between. This CDR3 has 16 residues. The CDR3 region is CSARDRGRAFYNEQFF. CDR3 bases read: TGCAGTGCTAGAGATCGAGGGCGGGCGTTCTACAATGAG.

A note on this clone: With the read ending 3 residues before the CDR3 end, the germline J gene is used to fill in that end. This sequence joins TRBV4-1 and TRBJ1-2; 8 bases fit TRBD1. Germline V lookup: CDR1 MGHRA, CDR2 YSYEKL. CDR3 size: 16 residues. CDR3 loop: CASSPYGHQGADGYTF. CDR3 DNA, as far as it was read: TGCGCCAGCAGCCCCTACGGCCATCAGGGGGCGGACGGC.

About this clone itself: The read ends 3 residues before the CDR3 terminus; that terminus is restored from the germline J gene. V usage is TRBV29-1 and J usage is TRBJ1-3, with D unresolved. Germline loops: CDR1 SQVTM, CDR2 ANQGSEA. Trimming took 4 bases from V and 0 from J, leaving 7 bases between them. This CDR3 region has 13 residues. The DNA read from the CDR3 is TGCAGCGTTGCGGTGATCTCTGGAAACACC. It yields the protein CSVAVISGNT. The full CDR3 reads CSVAVISGNTIYF. The variable domain in full, with the rest retrieved from reference TRBV29-1 and TRBJ1-3, is SAVISQKPSRDICQRGTSLTIQCQVDSQVTMMFWYRQQPGQSLTLIATANQGSEATYESGFVIDKFPISRPNLTFSTLTVSNMSPEDSSIYLCSVAVISGNTIYFGEGSWLTVV.

As for this clone: The read is 3 residues too short to cover the CDR3 end, so that end is filled in from the germline J gene. The chain combines TRBV19 with TRBJ1-2, with no clear D. The length of the CDR3 is 13 residues. Germline V lookup: CDR1 LNHDA, CDR2 SQIVND (reference sequence). The V end was cut by 7 bases, the J end by 5 bases, with 14 bases between. The part of the CDR3 DNA that was read is TGTGCCAGTACCCTGACTGGTCCGTATGGC. Its protein is CASTLTGPYG. The complete CDR3 protein is CASTLTGPYGYTF.